The text below deals with one T cell receptor beta chain. These data originate in a study of blood T cell repertoires in COVID-19. Overall study: There were acute and convalescent COVID-19 samples, and they came from the United States, Italy and Spain. Nucleic acid was either cDNA or gDNA, and it came from T cells, B-cell-depleted T cells, or PBMCs.

The CDR3 runs 14 residues. Deletions cut 1 base from V and 9 bases from J, with 10 bases between. The germline V gene encodes CDR1 ENHRY and CDR2 SYGVKD. Per the original methods: Nucleated cell counts were estimated from reference gene primer amplification. Some clones are missing from TCRdb's copy, which holds only in-frame ones; the method was immunoSEQ multiplex PCR. V and J calls and clone size follow that table, whereas D and trimming were derived from the DNA. The sample records fewer than 250,000 clones, just over 90% being singletons. The chain carries TRBV10-3 and TRBJ1-6; D perhaps matches TRBD1 (5 bases). The receptor's source is a man aged 25-40 years with acute or convalescent COVID-19. Sequencing used peripheral blood. CDR3 region: CAISEWRGGSPLHF. Written as DNA, the CDR3 is TGTGCCATCAGTGAGTGGCGGGGGGGTTCACCCCTCCACTTT.